The 13 T cell receptor beta chains reported below all come from one sample, sequenced in a study of blood T cell repertoires in COVID-19. TCRdb's copy holds only in-frame clones and misses some; the assay was immunoSEQ multiplex PCR. Among about 220,000 clones listed, 65% to 90% were seen once. Specimen: peripheral blood. These receptors all stem from a woman in her 70s with COVID-19, enrolled during active disease.

The chain has TRBV6-6 and TRBJ1-2; D ambiguous. The V end was cut by 5 bases, the J end by 2 bases, with 12 bases between. The CDR3 runs 14 residues. Germline CDR1 is MNHNY and CDR2 is SVGAGI (reference sequence). CDR3 in amino acids: CASSLDQANYGYTF. CDR3 nucleotides: TGTGCCAGCAGTCTAGATCAGGCGAACTATGGCTACACCTTC.

V usage is TRBV15 and J usage is TRBJ2-3, with 8 nucleotides matching TRBD2. The CDR3 consists of 16 residues. The germline V gene encodes CDR1 LNHNV and CDR2 YYDKDF (reference sequence). The J segment lost 4 bases and the V segment lost 0 bases, leaving 6 bases of the junction unmatched. The CDR3 here is CATSRDRREGADTQYF. The DNA for the CDR3 is TGTGCCACCAGCAGAGATCGCCGGGAGGGGGCAGATACGCAGTATTTT.

This clone was seen a handful of times. The rearrangement uses TRBV6-5 and TRBJ2-2, with D possibly TRBD1 on 5 matching bases. Germline CDR1 is MNHEY and CDR2 is SVGAGI. There are 14 residues in the CDR3. Trimming took 5 bases from V and 4 from J, leaving 11 bases between them. CDR3: CASSQGPTTGELFF. The CDR3 coding sequence is TGTGCCAGCAGTCAGGGCCCCACCACCGGGGAGCTGTTTTTT.

V usage is TRBV4-1 and J usage is TRBJ1-1; D unclear. CDR1 MGHRA and CDR2 YSYEKL come from the germline V gene. V was pared by 4 bases and J by 4 bases, with 16 bases between. The CDR3 spans 15 residues. For the CDR3, the DNA is TGCGCCAGCAGCCCCCTAGGGAGGCGAGGCACTGAAGCTTTCTTT. This codes for CASSPLGRRGTEAFF.

In the case of this clone: The same CDR3 can be traced to other DNA sequences in this sample. The chain joins TRBV9 to TRBJ2-7; TRBD1 matches 10 bases. This CDR3 comprises 14 residues. Germline CDR1 reads SGDLS; CDR2 reads YYNGEE. Trimming removed 2 bases from V and 3 bases from J; junction bases left unmatched: 2. CDR3 sequence (DNA): TGTGCCAGCAGCGTGGGGACAGGGGACTACGAGCAGTACTTC. Translated, it gives CASSVGTGDYEQYF.

The rearrangement links TRBV6-2 or TRBV6-3 to TRBJ1-5, with 7 nucleotides matching TRBD1. J lost 4 bases, V lost 2 bases, and 20 bases had no gene match. CDR3 length: 20 residues. Germline CDR1 and CDR2: MNHEY and SVGEGT. The CDR3 sequence is CASSYLLGGRAGGGNQPQHF. The CDR3 nucleotides are TGTGCCAGCAGTTACCTTTTAGGAGGTCGTGCAGGGGGAGGTAATCAGCCCCAGCATTTT.

This chain links TRBV5-1 with TRBJ2-1; 7 bases are a match to TRBD2. Unmatched junction bases numbered 10, after V lost 4 bases and J lost 6 bases. CDR3 length equals 15 residues. Per the germline V gene, CDR1 is SGHRS and CDR2 is YFSETQ. The CDR3 DNA is TGCGCCAGCAGCCCTAGGGACGGCGGGAGCAATGAGCAGTTCTTC. It specifies CASSPRDGGSNEQFF.

This sequence joins TRBV12-3 or TRBV12-4 and TRBJ1-1; D is perhaps TRBD1 (5 bases). This CDR3 spans 12 amino acids. The V end was cut by 7 bases, the J end by 9 bases, with 15 bases between. CDR3 in amino acids: CASTGDGGKAFF. The CDR3, as DNA: TGTGCCAGCACCGGGGACGGGGGGAAAGCTTTCTTT.

The J gene is TRBJ1-1, the V gene TRBV11-3, with 9 nucleotides matching TRBD1. V gave up 4 bases and J gave up 4 bases; unmatched junction bases: 7. Germline loops: CDR1 SGHNT, CDR2 YENEEA. CDR3 size: 15 residues. The CDR3 here is CASSSYRGQGTEAFF. CDR3 in DNA: TGTGCCAGCAGCTCATACAGGGGGCAGGGCACTGAAGCTTTCTTT.

This clone was recorded a few times. This rearrangement joins TRBV5-8 to TRBJ1-5; no definite D call. CDR1 is SGHTS and CDR2 is YDEGEE in the germline V gene. The CDR3 contains 13 residues. V was shortened by 7 bases and J by 12 bases, with 20 bases between the two germline ends. The CDR3 nucleotides read TGTGCCAGCGAGAGGGTGGGTTCGAGGCTCCAGCATTTT. It yields the protein CASERVGSRLQHF.

This rearrangement joins TRBV9 to TRBJ2-3; 8 positions match TRBD2. This CDR3 spans 16 amino acids. Germline V gene data show CDR1 as SGDLS and CDR2 as YYNGEE. V shed 0 bases, J shed 1 base, and the junction held 4 bases outside the gene matches. CDR3 sequence reads: CASSVALSGGTDTQYF. CDR3 coding DNA: TGTGCCAGCAGCGTAGCCCTTAGCGGGGGCACAGATACGCAGTATTTT.

The rearrangement joins TRBV7-2 to TRBJ2-5; 8 bases line up with TRBD2. Unmatched junction bases numbered 2, after V lost 3 bases and J lost 5 bases. CDR1 SGHTA and CDR2 FQGNSA come from the germline V gene. CDR3 length: 13 residues. The CDR3 nucleotides read TGTGCCAGCAGCTTCGAGCGGGGGGAGACCCAGTACTTC. This gives the protein CASSFERGETQYF.

J is TRBJ2-7 and V is TRBV9, with 8 bases fitting TRBD2. From germline, CDR1 is SGDLS and CDR2 YYNGEE. This CDR3 is built from 15 residues. With V trimmed by 5 bases and J by 3 bases, 10 bases remained unmatched. The CDR3 reads CASSEAPSGFYEQYF. In nucleotides, the CDR3 is TGTGCCAGCAGTGAGGCCCCTAGCGGGTTCTACGAGCAGTACTTC.